The T cell receptor (beta chain) under discussion was sequenced for a study of shared clonotypes between healthy human individuals. Clones were sequenced by immunoSEQ multiplex PCR, and TCRdb holds only the in-frame ones, with some missing. The sample carries under 1,100,000 clones, about 77% recorded once. V lost 1 base and J lost 3; bases outside the gene matches: 5. Germline CDR1 reads SGHAT; CDR2 reads FQNNGV. The CDR3 is made up of 15 amino acids. The chain carries TRBV11-2 and TRBJ2-7; 8 bases match TRBD1. The receptor was derived from a man aged 18 to 30 in good health. The sequenced sample consisted of memory CD4+ T cells sorted from blood. Subset described: CD45RA-negative fraction. The CDR3 DNA reads TGTGCCAGCAGCTTAGGGGTAGGACAGGGCTACGAGCAGTACTTC. It codes for CASSLGVGQGYEQYF.